This T cell receptor (beta chain) derives from a study of shared clonotypes between healthy human individuals. Only in-frame clones appear in the TCRdb table, and some are missing; sequencing was by immunoSEQ multiplex PCR. The sample consists of about 2,100,000 clones, about 93% of them appearing once. The germline V gene has CDR1 MDHEN and CDR2 SYDVKM. The CDR3 length is 16 residues. V was clipped by 2 bases and J by 4 bases; unmatched bases: 7. CD8 cells classed as naive were CD45RO-negative and positively selected for CCR7, excluding terminally differentiated effector memory CD45RA+ cells. The sequence was obtained from a man aged 18-30 years in good health. Some clones in this sample may be carry-over from other donors' samples. The sequenced sample was naive CD8+ T cells from PBMCs. The chain links TRBV28 to TRBJ2-5; 10 positions agree with TRBD2. CDR3 nucleotides: TGTGCCAGCAGTTTAGGAGCGGGAGGGCTAGCAGAGACCCAGTACTTC. Protein product: CASSLGAGGLAETQYF. Full variable domain (remainder filled in from reference TRBV28 and TRBJ2-5): DVKVTQSSRYLVKRTGEKVFLECVQDMDHENMFWYRQDPGLGLRLIYFSYDVKMKEKGDIPEGYSVSREKKERFSLILESASTNQTSMYLCASSLGAGGLAETQYFGPGTRLLVL.